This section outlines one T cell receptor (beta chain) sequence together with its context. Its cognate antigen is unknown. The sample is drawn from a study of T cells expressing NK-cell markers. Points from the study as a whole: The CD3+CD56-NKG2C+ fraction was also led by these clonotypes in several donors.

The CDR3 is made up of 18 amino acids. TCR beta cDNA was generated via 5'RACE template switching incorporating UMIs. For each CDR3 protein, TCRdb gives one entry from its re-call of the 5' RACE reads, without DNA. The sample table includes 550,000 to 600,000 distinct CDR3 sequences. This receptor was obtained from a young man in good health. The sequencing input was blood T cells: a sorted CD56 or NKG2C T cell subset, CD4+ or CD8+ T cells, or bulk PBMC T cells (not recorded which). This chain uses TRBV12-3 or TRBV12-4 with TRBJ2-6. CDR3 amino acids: CASSFLGSTGPGANVLTF.